This TCR beta chain was recorded in a study of post-analysis software for immune sequencing data (dated by TCRdb to 2014 to 2015). Background for the entire study: The recorded disease courses included relapsing-remitting, secondary progressive and progressive-relapsing multiple sclerosis, and some patients had no subtype annotation. The multiple sclerosis patient repertoires were compared with more than 10 previously published healthy control repertoires from donors aged 6 to 25 years. A subset of samples was prepared in parallel using single-end sample barcoding, then pooled and co-amplified after Illumina adapter ligation. Findings and caveats that apply to the study as a whole: Patients showed significantly higher frequencies than controls for roughly five TRBV segments, among them TRBV5-6, TRBV5-1 and TRBV20-1. The control group was slightly older than the multiple sclerosis patient group. Direct clustering with F measure showed strong co-clustering of samples prepared in the same batch, prompting a batch-effect correction. Normalized Chao1 diversity was significantly lower in multiple sclerosis patients than controls, suggesting substantial peripheral T-cell clonal expansion.

TCR beta repertoires were profiled from peripheral blood of roughly 13 young patients with multiple sclerosis to demonstrate the VDJtools post-analysis software. The patients with multiple sclerosis were children and adolescents between 6 and 15 years of age. V was cut back by 6 bases and J by 0 bases, leaving a gap of 27 bases between them. As encoded in the germline V gene, CDR1 is SQVTM while CDR2 is ANQGSEA. From cysteine to phenylalanine, the CDR3 is 19 amino acids long. Only the CDR3 DNA stays, 57 bases, in frame from base 1. Libraries came from PCR. Sequencing relied on an Illumina HiSeq 2500. To reduce PCR and sequencing biases, unique molecular identifiers were built into the TCR beta cDNA libraries. Roughly 0.5 million cDNA molecules were obtained per 1 to 10 million input T cells, so each molecule approximated one T cell. The same protocol used for the earlier healthy control dataset was applied to prepare and sequence the patient libraries. Samples belonging to the same batch were prepared together, multiplexed and sequenced on a shared HiSeq lane. The study's own analysis went as follows. Raw barcoded reads were processed with MIGEC, discarding single-read molecular identifier groups before consensus assembly and CDR3 extraction. VDJtools was used for post-analysis of the clonotype tables, with diversity normalized by down-sampling every dataset to the smallest sample size. To correct batch-related cross-sample contamination, repertoire overlap clustering matched CDR3 amino acid sequences but not nucleotide sequences. The public reads were run again by TCRdb, first through fastp at Q25 and then through MiXCR, and only productive beta chains were kept. Every CDR3 protein is listed once, alongside the most common genes and DNA of its rows. The V and J calls, along with clone size, are taken from TCRdb and not from the paper's own processing. The sample table holds 750,000 to 950,000 distinct CDR3 sequences, of which about 57% were seen once. The top ten hold 4% to 5.5% of the sample.

This clonotype appeared a few times. Its specific antigen is unknown. No base qualities exist here, and no much larger clone lies one base off it. This TCR derives from a girl between 10 and 17 years old with multiple sclerosis. The sequence is built from TRBV29-1 and TRBJ2-1; TRBD2 is perhaps the D gene, given 5 matching bases. The material sequenced was blood. The CDR3 is CSVLLASRRSSPSYNEQFF. The nucleotide sequence reads TGCAGCGTGCTATTAGCGTCGAGGCGGTCCTCGCCCTCCTACAATGAGCAGTTCTTC.